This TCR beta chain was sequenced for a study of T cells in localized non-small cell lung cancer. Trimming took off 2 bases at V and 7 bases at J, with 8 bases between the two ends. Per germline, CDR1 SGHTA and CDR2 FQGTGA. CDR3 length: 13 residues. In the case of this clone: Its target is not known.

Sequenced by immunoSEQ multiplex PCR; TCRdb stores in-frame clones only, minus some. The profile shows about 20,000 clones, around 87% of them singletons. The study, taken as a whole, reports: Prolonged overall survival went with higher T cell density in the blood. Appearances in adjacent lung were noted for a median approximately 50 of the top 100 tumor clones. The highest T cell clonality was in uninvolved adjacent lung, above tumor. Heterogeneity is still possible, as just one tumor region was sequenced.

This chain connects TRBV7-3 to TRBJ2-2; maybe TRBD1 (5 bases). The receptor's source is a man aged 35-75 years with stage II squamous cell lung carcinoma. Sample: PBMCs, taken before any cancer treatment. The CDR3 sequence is CASSLQGSGELFF. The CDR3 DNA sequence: TGTGCCAGCAGCTTACAGGGCAGCGGGGAGCTGTTTTTT.